This T cell receptor beta chain stems from a study of T-cell memory formation after mild COVID-19. Study findings and constraints: Of the contracting clones, CD4+ ones lay mainly in CM and EM, and CD8+ ones in EMRA. Among clones contracting day 15 to 85, CD4/CD8 was balanced, whereas later expanders leaned CD4+.

TCRdb reprocessed the 5' RACE reads via MiXCR and lists one record per CDR3 protein. The repertoire holds 300,000 to 400,000 distinct CDR3 sequences, approximately 15% seen once, with about 22% in the top ten. This clonotype has at least ten counts. Its antigen is currently unknown. The CDR3 is 14 amino acids. Trimming cost V 1 base and J 4 bases; bases outside gene matches: 6. Germline V CDR1 and CDR2: SQVTM, ANQGSEA. This sequence originates from a man between 18 and 29 years old who had mild COVID-19 (a few samples of this study predate the infection). Cell type and time point are not known. The sequenced sample consisted of PBMCs or a T cell subset sorted from them (not recorded which). This chain links TRBV29-1 with TRBJ2-7, with 8 bases identical to TRBD1. The CDR3 DNA is TGCAGCGTTGAAGGGACAGGGATGGCGTACGAGCAGTACTTC. Residues: CSVEGTGMAYEQYF.